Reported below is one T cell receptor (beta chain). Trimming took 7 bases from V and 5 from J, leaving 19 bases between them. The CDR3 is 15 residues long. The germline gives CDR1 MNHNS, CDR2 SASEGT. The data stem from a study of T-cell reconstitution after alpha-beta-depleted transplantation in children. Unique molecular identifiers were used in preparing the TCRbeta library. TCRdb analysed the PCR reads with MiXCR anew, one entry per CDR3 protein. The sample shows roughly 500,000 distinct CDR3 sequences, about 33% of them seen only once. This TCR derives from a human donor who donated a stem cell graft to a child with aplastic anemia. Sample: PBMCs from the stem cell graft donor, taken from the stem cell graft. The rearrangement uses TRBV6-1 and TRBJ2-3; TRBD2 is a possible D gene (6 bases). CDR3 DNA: TGTGCCAGCACCACATCTCCGGGGGTTGGAGATACGCAGTATTTT. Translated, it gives CASTTSPGVGDTQYF.